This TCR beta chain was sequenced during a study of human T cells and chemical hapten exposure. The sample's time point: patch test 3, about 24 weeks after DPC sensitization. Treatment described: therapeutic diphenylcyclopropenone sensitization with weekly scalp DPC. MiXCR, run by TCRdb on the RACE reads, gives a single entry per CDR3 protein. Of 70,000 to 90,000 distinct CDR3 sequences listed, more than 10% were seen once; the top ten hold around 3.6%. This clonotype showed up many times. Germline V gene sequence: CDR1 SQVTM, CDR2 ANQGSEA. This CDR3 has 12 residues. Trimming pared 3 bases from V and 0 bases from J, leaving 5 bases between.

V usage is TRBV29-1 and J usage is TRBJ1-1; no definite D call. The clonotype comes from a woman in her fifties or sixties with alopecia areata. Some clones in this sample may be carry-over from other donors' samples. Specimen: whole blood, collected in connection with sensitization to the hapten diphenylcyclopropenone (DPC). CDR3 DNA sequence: TGCAGCGTTGAGATCATGAACACTGAAGCTTTCTTT. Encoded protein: CSVEIMNTEAFF.